This T cell receptor beta chain originates from a study of Ad26.COV2.S vaccination and SARS-CoV-2 variants. Study-wide context: Donor participated within the Ad26.COV2.S arm of the COV1001 trial. The authors gave Ad26.COV2.S intramuscularly, either once or twice 56 days apart.

Notes on this clone: Its target is unknown.

Whole-study results and caveats: After vaccination, substantial breadth of spike-specific CD8+ and CD4+ responses was reported.

Sequencing was performed with immunoSEQ multiplex PCR; in TCRdb, only in-frame clones are kept and a portion is missing. The table lists about 480,000 clones, around 88% of them singletons. The CDR3 runs 17 residues. V shed 3 bases and J shed 1 base, with 17 bases lying between them. Germline V gene lookup returns CDR1 MDHEN and CDR2 SYDVKM. Treatment described: roughly 18 received Ad26.COV2.S at low or high dose, single or two shots; 5 received placebo; per-sample allocation not given. Day 63 after the first injection of vaccine or placebo was the sampling time. Vaccination employed an Ad26 vector expressing the Wuhan-strain SARS-CoV-2 spike.

The chain has TRBV28 and TRBJ2-3; a weak D match, TRBD1 (6 bases). Source: peripheral blood, taken in a trial of Ad26.COV2.S vaccine versus placebo. This sequence originates from a person aged 18-60 years who received the Ad26.COV2.S COVID-19 vaccine or a placebo. The CDR3 nucleotides read TGTGCCAGCAGTTTCCCACAGGGAAGCATGGGCACAGATACGCAGTATTTT. The encoded protein is CASSFPQGSMGTDTQYF. The full variable domain, rest sourced from reference TRBV28 and TRBJ2-3, is DVKVTQSSRYLVKRTGEKVFLECVQDMDHENMFWYRQDPGLGLRLIYFSYDVKMKEKGDIPEGYSVSREKKERFSLILESASTNQTSMYLCASSFPQGSMGTDTQYFGPGTRLTVL.